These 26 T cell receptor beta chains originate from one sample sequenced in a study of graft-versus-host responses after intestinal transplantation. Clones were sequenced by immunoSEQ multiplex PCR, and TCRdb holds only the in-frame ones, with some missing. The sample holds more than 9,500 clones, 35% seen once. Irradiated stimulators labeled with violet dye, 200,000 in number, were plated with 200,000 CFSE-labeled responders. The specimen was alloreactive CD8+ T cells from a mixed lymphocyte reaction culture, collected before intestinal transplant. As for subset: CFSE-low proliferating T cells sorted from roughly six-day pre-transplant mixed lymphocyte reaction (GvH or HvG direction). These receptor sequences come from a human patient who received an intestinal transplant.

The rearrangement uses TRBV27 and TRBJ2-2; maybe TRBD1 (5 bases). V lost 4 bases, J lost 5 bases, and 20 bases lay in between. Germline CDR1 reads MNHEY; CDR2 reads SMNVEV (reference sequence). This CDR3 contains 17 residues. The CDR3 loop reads CASSSTNRLAGTGELFF. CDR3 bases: TGTGCCAGCAGTTCCACTAACAGACTCGCAGGGACCGGGGAGCTGTTTTTT.

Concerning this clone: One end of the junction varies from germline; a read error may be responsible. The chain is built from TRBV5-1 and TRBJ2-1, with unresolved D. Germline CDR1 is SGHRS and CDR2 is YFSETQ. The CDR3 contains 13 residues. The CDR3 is CASSVDAVGEQFF. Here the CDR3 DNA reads TGTGCCAGCAGCGTGGACGCCGTCGGGGAGCAGTTCTTC.

Here the CDR3 DNA reads TGTGCCAGCAGCTTGTTCGGGGGGACGAATCAGCCCCAGCATTTT. Protein product: CASSLFGGTNQPQHF. The rearrangement joins TRBV5-5 to TRBJ1-5, with D maybe TRBD1 (5 bases). Germline loops: CDR1 SGHKS, CDR2 YYEKEE (reference sequence). This CDR3 region has 15 residues. Trimming took off 1 base at V and 4 bases at J, with 12 bases between the two ends.

The CDR3 nucleotides read TGTGCCAGCAGTTTAGTAACTGGCTCCTACGAGCAGTACTTC. This encodes CASSLVTGSYEQYF. This sequence joins TRBV27 and TRBJ2-7; the D is unclear. Germline assignment: CDR1 MNHEY and CDR2 SMNVEV (reference sequence). The germline V and J ends were trimmed by 2 bases and 0 bases, with 8 bases remaining between them. The CDR3 loop spans 14 amino acids.

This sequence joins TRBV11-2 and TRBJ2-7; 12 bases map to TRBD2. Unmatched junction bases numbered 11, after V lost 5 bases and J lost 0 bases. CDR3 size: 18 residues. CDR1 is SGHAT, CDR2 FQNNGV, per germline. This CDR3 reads CASSQDQRLAGASYEQYF. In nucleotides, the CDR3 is TGTGCCAGCAGCCAAGATCAGAGACTAGCGGGGGCCTCCTACGAGCAGTACTTC.

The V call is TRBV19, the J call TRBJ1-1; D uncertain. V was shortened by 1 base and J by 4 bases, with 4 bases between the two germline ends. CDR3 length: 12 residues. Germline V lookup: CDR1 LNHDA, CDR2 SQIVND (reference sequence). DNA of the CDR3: TGTGCCAGTAGTATAGCAGGCACTGAAGCTTTCTTT. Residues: CASSIAGTEAFF.

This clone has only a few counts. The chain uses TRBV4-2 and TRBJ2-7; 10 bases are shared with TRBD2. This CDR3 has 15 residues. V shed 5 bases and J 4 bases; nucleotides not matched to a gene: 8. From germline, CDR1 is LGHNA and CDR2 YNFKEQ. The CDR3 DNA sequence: TGTGCCAGCAGCTTGTCTAGCGGGAGTAGGTACGAGCAGTACTTC. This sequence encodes CASSLSSGSRYEQYF.

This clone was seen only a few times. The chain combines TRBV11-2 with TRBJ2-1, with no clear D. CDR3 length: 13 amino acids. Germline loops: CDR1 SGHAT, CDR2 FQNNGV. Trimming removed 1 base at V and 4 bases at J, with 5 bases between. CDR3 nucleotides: TGTGCCAGCAGCTTAGCTCCGTACAATGAGCAGTTCTTC. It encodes CASSLAPYNEQFF.

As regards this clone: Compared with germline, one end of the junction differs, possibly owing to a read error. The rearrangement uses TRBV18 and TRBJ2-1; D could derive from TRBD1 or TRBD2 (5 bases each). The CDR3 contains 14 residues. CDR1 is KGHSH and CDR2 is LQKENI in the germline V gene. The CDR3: CASSPRRTPRGQFF. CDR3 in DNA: TGTGCCAGCTCCCCACGCCGGACACCCCGGGGGCAGTTCTTC.

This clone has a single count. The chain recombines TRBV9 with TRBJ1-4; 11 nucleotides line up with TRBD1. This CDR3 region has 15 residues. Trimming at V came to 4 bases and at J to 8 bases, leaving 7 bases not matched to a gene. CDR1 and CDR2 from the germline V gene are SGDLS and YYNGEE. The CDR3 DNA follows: TGTGCCAGCAGCAACGGACAGGGGGCAGGGGAAAAACTGTTTTTT. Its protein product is CASSNGQGAGEKLFF.

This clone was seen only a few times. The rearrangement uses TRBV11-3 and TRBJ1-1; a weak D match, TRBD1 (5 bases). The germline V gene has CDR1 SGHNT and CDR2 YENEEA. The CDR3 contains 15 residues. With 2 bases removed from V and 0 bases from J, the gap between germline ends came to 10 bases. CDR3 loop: CASSLTAGLNTEAFF. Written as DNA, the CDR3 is TGTGCCAGCAGCTTAACTGCAGGGCTGAACACTGAAGCTTTCTTT.

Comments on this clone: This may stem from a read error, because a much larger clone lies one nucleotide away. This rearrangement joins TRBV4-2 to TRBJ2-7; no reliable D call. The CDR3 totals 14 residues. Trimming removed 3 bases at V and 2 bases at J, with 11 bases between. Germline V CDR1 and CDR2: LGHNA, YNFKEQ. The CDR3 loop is CASSQAELAYEQYF. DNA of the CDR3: TGTGCCAGCAGCCAGGCCGAGTTGGCCTACGAGCAGTACTTC.

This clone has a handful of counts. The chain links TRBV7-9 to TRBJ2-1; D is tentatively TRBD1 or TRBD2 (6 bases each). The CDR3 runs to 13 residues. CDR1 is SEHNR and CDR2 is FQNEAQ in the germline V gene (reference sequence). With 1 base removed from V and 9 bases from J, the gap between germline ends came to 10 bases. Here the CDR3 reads CASSLGPGAEQFF. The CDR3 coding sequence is TGTGCCAGCAGCTTAGGGCCGGGGGCTGAGCAGTTCTTC.

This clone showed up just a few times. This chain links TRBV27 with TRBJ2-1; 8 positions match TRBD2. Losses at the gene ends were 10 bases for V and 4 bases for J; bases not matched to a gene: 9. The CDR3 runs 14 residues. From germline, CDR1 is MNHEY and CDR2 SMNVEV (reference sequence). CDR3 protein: CATCVAGQYNEQFF. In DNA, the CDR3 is TGTGCCACCTGCGTAGCGGGACAATACAATGAGCAGTTCTTC.

The CDR3 nucleotides are TGTGCCAGCAGCTTAGCTTTTGCCGGCTACGAGCAGTACTTC. This translates into CASSLAFAGYEQYF. The gene calls are TRBV7-9 and TRBJ2-7; D gene uncertain. From germline, CDR1 is SEHNR and CDR2 FQNEAQ (reference sequence). Between the trimmed V and J ends, which lost 0 bases and 3 bases, there was a span of 9 bases. The CDR3 loop spans 14 amino acids.

For the CDR3, the DNA is TGTGCCAGCAGCCTACGGGAACAGGCCTACAATGAGCAGTTCTTC. This gives the protein CASSLREQAYNEQFF. The V call is TRBV27, the J call TRBJ2-1; D could derive from TRBD1 or TRBD2 (5 bases each). The germline gives CDR1 MNHEY, CDR2 SMNVEV (reference sequence). This CDR3 spans 15 amino acids. The V end lost 6 bases, the J end lost 2 bases, and 14 bases lay between the germline ends.

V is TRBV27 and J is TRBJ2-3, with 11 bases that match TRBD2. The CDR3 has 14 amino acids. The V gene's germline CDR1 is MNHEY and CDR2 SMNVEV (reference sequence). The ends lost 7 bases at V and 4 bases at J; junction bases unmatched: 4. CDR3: CASTLLAGADTQYF. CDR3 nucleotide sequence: TGTGCCAGCACCCTACTAGCGGGAGCAGATACGCAGTATTTT.

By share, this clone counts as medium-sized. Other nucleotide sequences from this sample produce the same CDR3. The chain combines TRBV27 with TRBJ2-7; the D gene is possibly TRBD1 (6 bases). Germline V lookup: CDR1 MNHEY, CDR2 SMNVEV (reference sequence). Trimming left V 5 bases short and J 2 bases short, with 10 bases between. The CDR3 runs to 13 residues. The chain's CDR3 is CASSLTGTYEQYF. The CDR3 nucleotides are TGTGCCAGCAGTCTGACAGGAACCTACGAGCAGTACTTC.

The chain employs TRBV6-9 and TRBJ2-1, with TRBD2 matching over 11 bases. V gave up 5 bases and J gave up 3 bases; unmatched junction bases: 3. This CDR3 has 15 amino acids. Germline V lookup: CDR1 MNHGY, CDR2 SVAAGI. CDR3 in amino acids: CASSTSGSLYNEQFF. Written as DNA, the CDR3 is TGTGCCAGCAGTACTAGCGGGAGCCTCTACAATGAGCAGTTCTTC.

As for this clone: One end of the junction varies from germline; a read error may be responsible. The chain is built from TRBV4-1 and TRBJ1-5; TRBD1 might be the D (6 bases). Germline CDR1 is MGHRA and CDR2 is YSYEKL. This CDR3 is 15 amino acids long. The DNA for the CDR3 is TGTGCCAGCAGCCAAGATCCAGGGGCGAATCAGCCCCAGCATTTT. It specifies CASSQDPGANQPQHF.

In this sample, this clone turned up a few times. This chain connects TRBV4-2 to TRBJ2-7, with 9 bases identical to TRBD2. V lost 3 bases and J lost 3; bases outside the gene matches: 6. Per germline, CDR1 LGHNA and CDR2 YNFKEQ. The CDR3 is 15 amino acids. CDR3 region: CASSQGGTSFYEQYF. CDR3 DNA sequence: TGTGCCAGCAGCCAGGGAGGGACTAGCTTCTACGAGCAGTACTTC.

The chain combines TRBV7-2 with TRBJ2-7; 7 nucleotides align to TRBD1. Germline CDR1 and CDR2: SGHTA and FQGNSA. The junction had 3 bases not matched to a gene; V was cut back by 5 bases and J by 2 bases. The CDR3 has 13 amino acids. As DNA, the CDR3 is TGTGCCAGCAGCGTGGGACAGACCTACGAGCAGTACTTC. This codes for CASSVGQTYEQYF.

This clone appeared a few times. The CDR3 spells CASEPGLLPTEQYF. The CDR3 coding sequence is TGTGCCAGCGAACCCGGACTATTGCCAACCGAGCAGTACTTC. The gene calls are TRBV6-5 and TRBJ2-7, with D maybe TRBD2 (6 bases). Trimming pared 8 bases from V and 6 bases from J, leaving 20 bases between. The CDR3 runs to 14 residues. Germline CDR1 is MNHEY and CDR2 is SVGAGI.

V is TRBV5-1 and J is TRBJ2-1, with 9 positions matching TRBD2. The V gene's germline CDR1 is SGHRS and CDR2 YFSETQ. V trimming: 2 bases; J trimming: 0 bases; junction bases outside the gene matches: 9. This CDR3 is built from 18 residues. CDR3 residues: CASSLDLAGRSSYNEQFF. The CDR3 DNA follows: TGCGCCAGCAGCTTAGATCTAGCGGGACGGAGCTCCTACAATGAGCAGTTCTTC.

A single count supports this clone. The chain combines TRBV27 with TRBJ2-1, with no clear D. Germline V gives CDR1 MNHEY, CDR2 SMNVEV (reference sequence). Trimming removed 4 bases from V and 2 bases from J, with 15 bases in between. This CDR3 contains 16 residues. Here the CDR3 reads CASSSPSRFPYNEQFF. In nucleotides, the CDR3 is TGTGCCAGCAGTTCGCCCTCTAGATTCCCCTACAATGAGCAGTTCTTC.

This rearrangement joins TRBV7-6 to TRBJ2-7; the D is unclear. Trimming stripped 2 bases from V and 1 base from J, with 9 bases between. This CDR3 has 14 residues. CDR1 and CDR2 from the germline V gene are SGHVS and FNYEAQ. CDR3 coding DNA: TGTGCCAGCAGCTTACGTGGACCTTCCTACGAGCAGTACTTC. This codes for CASSLRGPSYEQYF. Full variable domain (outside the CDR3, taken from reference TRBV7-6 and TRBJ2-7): GAGVSQSPRYKVTKRGQDVALRCDPISGHVSLYWYRQALGQGPEFLTYFNYEAQQDKSGLPNDRFSAERPEGSISTLTIQRTEQRDSAMYRCASSLRGPSYEQYFGPGTRLTVT.